The next 9 T cell receptor beta chains were all read from a single sample in a study of shared clonotypes between healthy human individuals. Selected positively for CCR7 and CD45RO-negative, naive CD8 cells excluded terminally differentiated effector memory CD45RA+ cells. The repertoire was sequenced with immunoSEQ multiplex PCR; TCRdb's copy has only in-frame clones and lacks some. This table holds 2 million to 2.5 million clones, about 93% found once. Input material: naive CD8+ T cells from PBMCs. The source is a man in his late teens or twenties in good health. Some clones in this sample may be carry-over from other donors' samples.

V is TRBV5-6 and J is TRBJ2-1; no definite D call. Germline loops: CDR1 SGHDT, CDR2 YYEEEE. There are 12 residues in the CDR3. Between the trimmed V and J ends, which lost 3 bases and 3 bases, there was a span of 4 bases. The CDR3 DNA reads TGTGCCAGCAGCTCCCTCTACAATGAGCAGTTCTTC. It yields the protein CASSSLYNEQFF.

This chain uses TRBV7-9 with TRBJ2-1; TRBD2 might be the D (6 bases). The CDR3 spans 14 residues. The V end lost 5 bases, the J end lost 5 bases, and 13 bases lay between the germline ends. The germline CDR1 and CDR2 sequences are SEHNR and FQNEAQ (reference sequence). CDR3 in amino acids: CASSHPRGNNEQFF. DNA of the CDR3: TGTGCCAGCAGCCATCCTCGGGGGAACAATGAGCAGTTCTTC.

The J gene is TRBJ2-7, the V gene TRBV7-9, with D uncertain. The germline V gene has CDR1 SEHNR and CDR2 FQNEAQ (reference sequence). The V and J ends lost 5 bases and 0 bases respectively, with 11 bases between them. The CDR3 has 14 amino acids. CDR3 amino acids: CASSQYPSSYEQYF. CDR3 in DNA: TGTGCCAGCAGCCAATACCCGAGCTCCTACGAGCAGTACTTC.

The chain links TRBV6-5 to TRBJ1-1; D gene ambiguous. The CDR3 runs 13 residues. Germline V CDR1 and CDR2: MNHEY, SVGAGI. V gave up 6 bases and J gave up 1 base, with 9 bases separating them. The CDR3 region has the DNA TGTGCCAGCAGCAACAGCCAGAACACTGAAGCTTTCTTT. The encoded protein is CASSNSQNTEAFF.

The V and J genes are TRBV27 and TRBJ2-7, with 7 positions matching TRBD2. CDR1 MNHEY and CDR2 SMNVEV come from the germline V gene (reference sequence). J was trimmed by 5 bases and V by 1 base; bases with no gene match: 5. This CDR3 has 14 amino acids. The CDR3: CASSLWREWDEQYF. CDR3 bases: TGTGCCAGCAGTTTATGGCGGGAGTGGGACGAGCAGTACTTC.

V is TRBV5-6 and J is TRBJ1-3, with D uncertain. V lost 4 bases and J 3 bases, leaving 14 bases between the germline ends. The V gene's germline CDR1 is SGHDT and CDR2 YYEEEE. The CDR3 sequence is 15 residues long. In DNA, the CDR3 is TGTGCCAGCAGCGTGGGAGGAGAAATTGGAAACACCATATATTTT. The encoded protein is CASSVGGEIGNTIYF.

The V call is TRBV27, the J call TRBJ2-7; 8 nucleotides agree with TRBD1. J gave up 2 bases and V 3 bases, and 3 bases lay outside the gene matches. Germline V gene sequence: CDR1 MNHEY, CDR2 SMNVEV (reference sequence). CDR3 length: 14 amino acids. DNA for the CDR3: TGTGCCAGCAGTTTCACGGACAGGGCCTACGAGCAGTACTTC. Amino acids: CASSFTDRAYEQYF.

This chain connects TRBV18 to TRBJ2-1; D possibly corresponds to TRBD2 (6 bases). The CDR3 consists of 15 residues. Germline assignment: CDR1 KGHSH and CDR2 LQKENI. V dropped 4 bases and J dropped 3 bases, with 13 bases sitting between them. The CDR3 is CASSLGRGHYNEQFF. CDR3 sequence (DNA): TGTGCCAGCTCACTCGGGAGAGGGCACTACAATGAGCAGTTCTTC. Filled out from reference TRBV18 and TRBJ2-1, the complete variable domain reads NAGVMQNPRHLVRRRGQEARLRCSPMKGHSHVYWYRQLPEEGLKFMVYLQKENIIDESGMPKERFSAEFPKEGPSILRIQQVVRGDSAAYFCASSLGRGHYNEQFFGPGTRLTVL.

This clone was picked up one time. J is TRBJ2-5 and V is TRBV7-9; D gene uncertain. The CDR3 spans 13 residues. The V gene lost 5 bases and the J gene lost 5 bases, with 12 bases spanning the gap. Germline CDR1 SEHNR, CDR2 FQNEAQ (reference sequence). CDR3 loop: CASSLGDAETQYF. The CDR3 coding sequence is TGTGCCAGCAGCCTAGGAGACGCGGAGACCCAGTACTTC.